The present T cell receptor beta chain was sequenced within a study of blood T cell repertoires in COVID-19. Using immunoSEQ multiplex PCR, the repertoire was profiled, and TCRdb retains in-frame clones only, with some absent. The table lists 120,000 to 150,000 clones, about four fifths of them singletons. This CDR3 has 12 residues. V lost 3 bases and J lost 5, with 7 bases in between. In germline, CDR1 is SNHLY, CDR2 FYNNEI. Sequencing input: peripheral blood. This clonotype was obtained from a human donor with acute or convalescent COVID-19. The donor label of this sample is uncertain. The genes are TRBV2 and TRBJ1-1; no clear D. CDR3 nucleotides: TGTGCCAGCAGTGACAGGTTGACTGAAGCTTTCTTT. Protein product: CASSDRLTEAFF.